The 11 T cell receptor beta chains listed next were all sequenced from one sample in a study of T cells in Graves' hyperthyroidism and ophthalmopathy. RNA transcripts provided the source from which TCR beta CDR3 regions were amplified. HTBI primers were the set used in a first-round RT-PCR of the TCR CDR3. TCRdb independently ran MiXCR on the multiplex PCR reads; one entry per CDR3 protein. The profile covers a few hundred thousand distinct CDR3 sequences, with 14% to 15% appearing a single time and 30% to 35% taken by the ten largest. Sequencing was carried out using blood. Receptor source: a woman under 40 with Graves' hyperthyroidism.

Notes on this clonotype: The junction departs from germline at one end; a sequencing error may be responsible. The chain is built from TRBV28 and TRBJ1-3; D is perhaps TRBD1 (5 bases). Germline V CDR1 and CDR2: MDHEN, SYDVKM. The CDR3 has 19 amino acids. CDR3 loop: CASSLYGLDRGSSGYTIYF. In DNA form, the CDR3 reads TGTGCCAGCAGTTTATATGGGTTGGATCGGGGGAGCTCTGGATACACCATATATTTT.

This clonotype was observed at least ten times. V and J are TRBV28 and TRBJ2-5; 9 bases fit TRBD2. V trimming: 5 bases; J trimming: 5 bases; junction bases outside the gene matches: 9. The CDR3 runs 15 residues. The germline CDR1 and CDR2 sequences are MDHEN and SYDVKM. The CDR3 is CASSPLAGVEETQYF. CDR3 nucleotide sequence: TGTGCCAGCAGTCCTTTAGCGGGAGTTGAGGAGACCCAGTACTTC.

The chain joins TRBV5-1 to TRBJ2-1; TRBD2 matches 13 bases. Germline V CDR1 and CDR2: SGHRS, YFSETQ. Unmatched junction bases numbered 7, after V lost 4 bases and J lost 6 bases. CDR3 length equals 16 residues. In DNA form, the CDR3 reads TGCGCCAGCAGCCGTACTAGCGGGAGGGCAGGCAATGAGCAGTTCTTC. Translating gives CASSRTSGRAGNEQFF.

This chain links TRBV27 with TRBJ2-1, with TRBD2 identical over 12 bases. V dropped 6 bases and J dropped 4; count of bases not matched to a gene: 7. Germline CDR1 MNHEY, CDR2 SMNVEV (reference sequence). The CDR3 runs 16 residues. The chain's CDR3 is CASRSWTSGKYNEQFF. CDR3 bases: TGTGCCAGCAGATCCTGGACTAGCGGGAAATACAATGAGCAGTTCTTC.

This clonotype has ten or more counts. The V gene is TRBV28, the J gene TRBJ1-1; a possible D gene is TRBD1 (5 bases). The CDR3 length is 15 residues. The V gene's germline CDR1 is MDHEN and CDR2 SYDVKM. V was clipped by 2 bases and J by 10 bases, with 20 bases between them. Here the CDR3 reads CASSLSSGGGAGAFF. The CDR3 coding sequence is TGTGCCAGCAGTTTAAGTTCCGGTGGCGGGGCTGGAGCTTTCTTT.

This clonotype has a handful of counts. The chain couples TRBV28 to TRBJ1-5; 8 nucleotides line up with TRBD1. CDR3 length equals 13 residues. CDR1 and CDR2 (germline): MDHEN, SYDVKM. V was clipped by 5 bases and J by 6 bases; unmatched bases: 3. The CDR3 reads CASSRQGPQPQHF. In DNA, the CDR3 is TGTGCCAGCAGTAGACAGGGGCCTCAGCCCCAGCATTTT.

This clonotype has just a few counts. The rearrangement links TRBV5-1 to TRBJ2-5; the D gene is possibly TRBD2 (6 bases). This CDR3 spans 16 amino acids. Germline values: CDR1 SGHRS, CDR2 YFSETQ. With 4 bases removed from V and 2 bases from J, the gap between germline ends came to 18 bases. The chain's CDR3 is CASSRGAGGVQETQYF. In DNA form, the CDR3 reads TGCGCCAGCAGCAGAGGGGCGGGCGGGGTACAAGAGACCCAGTACTTC.

In its sample, this clonotype was seen a few times. In nucleotides, the CDR3 is TGTGCCAGCCAGAAGCGGGAGGTCGCAGGGGAGCAGTTCTTC. Its protein is CASQKREVAGEQFF. The V and J genes are TRBV12-3 or TRBV12-4 and TRBJ2-1; 9 nucleotides agree with TRBD2. Germline trimming cut 8 bases from V and 10 bases from J; bases unmatched to any gene: 12. This CDR3 is 14 amino acids long.

A few counts support this clonotype. This chain joins TRBV4-1 and TRBJ1-1; the D is unclear. Trimming removed 6 bases at V and 0 bases at J, with 11 bases between. The CDR3 extends over 14 amino acids. Per germline, CDR1 MGHRA and CDR2 YSYEKL. The CDR3 region is CASRETNMNTEAFF. DNA for the CDR3: TGCGCCAGCAGAGAGACAAACATGAACACTGAAGCTTTCTTT.

CDR3 loop: CASSLSGQNINQPQHF. CDR3 DNA: TGTGCCAGCAGCTTGTCGGGACAGAACATCAATCAGCCCCAGCATTTT. The chain carries TRBV5-5 and TRBJ1-5; 7 bases fit TRBD1. This CDR3 is built from 16 residues. V gave up 1 base and J gave up 3 bases; unmatched junction bases: 7. Germline V gene lookup returns CDR1 SGHKS and CDR2 YYEKEE (reference sequence).

This clonotype was counted between two and nine times. V and J are TRBV3-1 and TRBJ1-2; the D gene is possibly TRBD1 (5 bases). The CDR3 runs to 13 residues. The ends were cut back, 0 bases at V and 7 bases at J, with 9 bases in the middle. Germline V gives CDR1 LGHDT, CDR2 YNNKEL (reference sequence). The DNA for the CDR3 is TGTGCCAGCAGCCAAGAGGTGGGGGGTGGCTACACCTTC. It translates to CASSQEVGGGYTF.